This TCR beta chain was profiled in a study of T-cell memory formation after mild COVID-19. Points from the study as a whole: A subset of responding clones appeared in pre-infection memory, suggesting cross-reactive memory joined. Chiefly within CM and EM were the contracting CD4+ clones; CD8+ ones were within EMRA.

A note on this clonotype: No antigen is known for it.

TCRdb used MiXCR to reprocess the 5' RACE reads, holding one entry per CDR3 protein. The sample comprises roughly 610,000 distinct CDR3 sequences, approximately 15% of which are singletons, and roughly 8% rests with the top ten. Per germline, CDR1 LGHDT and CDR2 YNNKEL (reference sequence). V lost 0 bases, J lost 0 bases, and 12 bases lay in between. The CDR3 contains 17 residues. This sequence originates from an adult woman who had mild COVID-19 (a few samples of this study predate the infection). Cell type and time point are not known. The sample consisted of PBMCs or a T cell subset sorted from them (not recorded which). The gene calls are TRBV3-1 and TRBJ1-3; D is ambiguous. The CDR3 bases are TGTGCCAGCAGCCAAGAGACTCTCCTTTTCTCTGGAAACACCATATATTTT. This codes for CASSQETLLFSGNTIYF.